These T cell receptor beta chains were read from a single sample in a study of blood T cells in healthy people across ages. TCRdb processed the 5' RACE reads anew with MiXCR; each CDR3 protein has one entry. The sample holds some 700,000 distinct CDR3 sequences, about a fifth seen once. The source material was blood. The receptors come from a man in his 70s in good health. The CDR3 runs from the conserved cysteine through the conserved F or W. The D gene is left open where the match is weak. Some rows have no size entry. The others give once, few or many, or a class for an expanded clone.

CASSSPHPPGNTIYF	TGTGCCAGCAGTTCTCCCCACCCGCCTGGAAACACCATATATTTT	TRBJ1-3	NA	TRBV28	NA
CASSLMLIQETQYF	TGTGCCAGCAGCCTCATGCTGATCCAAGAGACCCAGTACTTC	TRBJ2-5	NA	TRBV7-6	NA
CASSLWGAGTYEQYF	TGTGCCAGCAGTTTATGGGGGGCAGGGACTTACGAGCAGTACTTC	TRBJ2-7	NA	TRBV12-3/TRBV12-4	NA
CASSVESGRPYEQYF	TGTGCCAGCAGTGTAGAGTCGGGCCGTCCCTACGAGCAGTACTTC	TRBJ2-7	NA	TRBV2	few
CASRSGSPRTKNIQYF	TGTGCCAGCAGATCAGGGTCCCCCCGGACCAAAAACATTCAGTACTTC	TRBJ2-4	NA	TRBV6-1	NA
CAITSGTASTDTQYF	TGTGCCATCACCTCAGGGACTGCTAGCACAGATACGCAGTATTTT	TRBJ2-3	NA	TRBV10-3	NA
CASSNRWDTEAFF	TGTGCCAGCAGTAACCGGTGGGACACTGAAGCTTTCTTT	TRBJ1-1	NA	TRBV2	few
CASSVGGPSQPQHF	TGTGCCAGCAGCGTAGGGGGCCCGAGTCAGCCCCAGCATTTT	TRBJ1-5	NA	TRBV9	NA
CASSLVRSQGVQETQYF	TGCGCCAGCAGCTTGGTCCGGTCACAGGGGGTCCAAGAGACCCAGTACTTC	TRBJ2-5	TRBD1	TRBV5-1	few
CASSPRLGTGNTEAFF	TGTGCCAGCAGCCCCCGTCTCGGGACAGGTAACACTGAAGCTTTCTTT	TRBJ1-1	TRBD1	TRBV14	NA
CATSDLNSYNEQFF	TGTGCCACCAGTGATTTAAACTCTTACAATGAGCAGTTCTTC	TRBJ2-1	NA	TRBV24-1	NA
CASRRDTGSGYTF	TGTGCCAGCAGGAGGGACACAGGGAGTGGCTACACCTTC	TRBJ1-2	NA	TRBV6-2/TRBV6-3	NA
CATSDAGSSQETQYF	TGTGCCACCAGTGATGCAGGGAGTTCCCAAGAGACCCAGTACTTC	TRBJ2-5	NA	TRBV24-1	few
CASSSGTGWETQYF	TGCGCCAGCAGCTCCGGGACAGGGTGGGAGACCCAGTACTTC	TRBJ2-5	TRBD1	TRBV5-1	many
CASRNRDGNEKLFF	TGTGCCAGTAGAAACCGGGACGGTAATGAAAAACTGTTTTTT	TRBJ1-4	NA	TRBV19	few
CASTEVLSGANVLTF	TGTGCCAGCACAGAGGTGTTATCTGGGGCCAACGTCCTGACTTTC	TRBJ2-6	NA	TRBV2	many
CASSLLLAGHTDTQYF	TGTGCCAGCAGCTTGCTATTGGCGGGGCATACAGATACGCAGTATTTT	TRBJ2-3	NA	TRBV5-6	few
CASSLGSGRFGTYNEQFF	TGTGCCAGCAGCTTGGGGAGCGGGAGGTTCGGGACCTACAATGAGCAGTTCTTC	TRBJ2-1	TRBD2	TRBV5-5	NA
CAISAASGARTDTQYF	TGTGCCATCAGTGCGGCTAGCGGGGCCCGCACAGATACGCAGTATTTT	TRBJ2-3	TRBD2	TRBV10-3	NA
CASSQQAGASQPQHF	TGTGCCAGCAGCCAACAAGCAGGGGCAAGTCAGCCCCAGCATTTT	TRBJ1-5	NA	TRBV3-1	NA
CASSQDIAGKQFF	TGTGCCAGCAGCCAAGATATCGCCGGGAAGCAGTTCTTC	TRBJ2-1	NA	TRBV14	few
CASNTGFTDTQYF	TGCGCCAGCAACACCGGGTTCACAGATACGCAGTATTTT	TRBJ2-3	NA	TRBV5-1	NA
CASRLVLHSPLHF	TGTGCCAGCAGACTGGTTCTTCATTCACCCCTCCACTTT	TRBJ1-6	NA	TRBV28	few
CASSPPGGSIYF	TGTGCCAGCTCACCACCGGGCGGGAGCATCTATTTT	TRBJ2-3	TRBD2	TRBV18	few
CASSTALTGGNQPQHF	TGTGCCAGCAGTACCGCCCTGACAGGGGGCAATCAGCCCCAGCATTTT	TRBJ1-5	TRBD1	TRBV6-6	NA
CAGSLGNRDYGYTF	TGCGCCGGCAGCTTGGGTAACAGGGATTATGGCTACACCTTC	TRBJ1-2	NA	TRBV5-1	NA
CASSQDTPSGVFYNEQFF	TGCGCCAGCAGCCAAGACACGCCTAGCGGGGTTTTTTACAATGAGCAGTTCTTC	TRBJ2-1	TRBD2	TRBV4-3	NA
CASSKKPILGSGANVLTF	TGTGCCAGCAGCAAAAAACCCATATTAGGCTCTGGGGCCAACGTCCTGACTTTC	TRBJ2-6	NA	TRBV21-1	NA
CSVVGDRREKLFF	TGCAGCGTTGTGGGGGACAGAAGGGAAAAACTGTTTTTT	TRBJ1-4	TRBD1	TRBV29-1	NA
CASRLDRGRGTEAFF	TGCGCCAGCAGGCTCGACAGGGGCAGGGGCACTGAAGCTTTCTTT	TRBJ1-1	TRBD1	TRBV5-1	many
CASSFLFQPQHF	TGTGCCAGCAGTTTTCTCTTTCAGCCCCAGCATTTT	TRBJ1-5	NA	TRBV28	NA
CSVEFEQGSYEQYF	TGCAGCGTTGAATTTGAACAGGGATCCTACGAGCAGTACTTC	TRBJ2-7	NA	TRBV29-1	NA
CASSLVTGGTGTQYF	TGTGCCAGCAGCTTAGTGACGGGGGGCACGGGTACGCAGTATTTT	TRBJ2-3	NA	TRBV7-2	NA
CASSSIGTGVSTEHGYTF	TGCGCCAGCAGCTCGATCGGGACAGGGGTGTCGACAGAGCATGGCTACACCTTC	TRBJ1-2	TRBD1	TRBV5-1	NA
CSASEGLAGGPDTQYF	TGCAGTGCTAGTGAGGGACTAGCGGGGGGGCCAGATACGCAGTATTTT	TRBJ2-3	TRBD2	TRBV20-1	few
CSAPPGQINTEAFF	TGCAGTGCTCCGCCTGGACAGATAAACACTGAAGCTTTCTTT	TRBJ1-1	NA	TRBV20-1	few
CASSPTGMQGNEQFF	TGTGCCAGCTCACCTACAGGGATGCAGGGCAATGAGCAGTTCTTC	TRBJ2-1	NA	TRBV18	many
CASLQTAGGGYTF	TGTGCCAGTCTACAGACAGCCGGTGGGGGCTACACCTTC	TRBJ1-2	NA	TRBV9	NA
CASSLGASGDSYNEQFF	TGTGCCAGCAGTCTTGGAGCTAGCGGGGACTCCTACAATGAGCAGTTCTTC	TRBJ2-1	TRBD2	TRBV12-3/TRBV12-4	many
CASSSSTGYYNEQFF	TGTGCCAGCAGCTCTTCGACAGGGTACTACAATGAGCAGTTCTTC	TRBJ2-1	TRBD1	TRBV7-9	few
CASSSRDRDKYGYTF	TGCGCCAGCAGCTCCCGGGACAGGGATAAGTATGGCTACACCTTC	TRBJ1-2	TRBD1	TRBV5-1	NA
CSAAGTAHGNQPQHF	TGCAGTGCAGCCGGGACAGCCCACGGGAATCAGCCCCAGCATTTT	TRBJ1-5	TRBD1	TRBV20-1	NA
CASSIGWGNTEAFF	TGTGCCAGTAGTATAGGCTGGGGGAACACTGAAGCTTTCTTT	TRBJ1-1	NA	TRBV19	few
CASRSFGDSPLHF	TGTGCCAGCAGATCCTTCGGGGATTCACCCCTCCACTTT	TRBJ1-6	NA	TRBV12-3/TRBV12-4	NA
CASSEASGVQPQHF	TGTGCCAGCAGTGAAGCGTCAGGGGTTCAGCCCCAGCATTTT	TRBJ1-5	NA	TRBV6-1	NA
CASSQEGLSSTDTQYF	TGCGCCAGCAGCCAAGAGGGACTATCTTCCACAGATACGCAGTATTTT	TRBJ2-3	TRBD2	TRBV4-3	few
CASTIRDSHEAFF	TGCGCCAGCACCATCCGGGACAGTCATGAAGCTTTCTTT	TRBJ1-1	TRBD1	TRBV5-1	NA
CASRLSGGLSTDTQYF	TGTGCCAGCAGACTATCGGGGGGGCTTAGCACAGATACGCAGTATTTT	TRBJ2-3	TRBD2	TRBV5-6	NA
CASSLKGAGADTQYF	TGTGCCAGCAGCTTAAAGGGCGCCGGTGCAGATACGCAGTATTTT	TRBJ2-3	NA	TRBV7-2	NA
CASTIPTGIYGYTF	TGTGCCAGTACCATACCTACAGGGATCTATGGCTACACCTTC	TRBJ1-2	NA	TRBV19	many
CASSVVAGPHNEQFF	TGTGCCAGCAGCGTGGTAGCGGGGCCCCACAATGAGCAGTTCTTC	TRBJ2-1	TRBD2	TRBV9	few
CASSLRPGNEQFF	TGCGCCAGCAGCTTACGACCAGGCAATGAGCAGTTCTTC	TRBJ2-1	NA	TRBV5-1	few
CSARRTANTGELFF	TGCAGTGCTAGGCGGACAGCGAACACCGGGGAGCTGTTTTTT	TRBJ2-2	NA	TRBV20-1	NA